A single sample is the source of the 32 T cell receptor beta chains below, sequenced in a study of T cells in women clearing cervical HPV infection. Clones were read by immunoSEQ multiplex PCR, and TCRdb kept only the in-frame ones, dropping some. The record lists about 35,000 clones, of which the ten most abundant hold 1.6%. Specimen: blood buffy coat. Receptors originate from a woman between 18 and 75 years old with a cervical HPV16 infection that either progressed to CIN3+ or cleared (not recorded which).

For this clone: The CDR3 is cut off 3 residues early in the read; its end comes from the germline J gene. The chain joins TRBV2 to TRBJ2-7; 7 bases map to TRBD1. Germline V gives CDR1 SNHLY, CDR2 FYNNEI. This CDR3 has 19 amino acids. Losses at the gene ends were 1 base for V and 0 bases for J; bases not matched to a gene: 15. The CDR3 DNA, read in part, is TGTGCCAGCAGTGAAGGGACAGGCCGAATAGGGCCGAACTCCTACGAG. Translating it yields CASSEGTGRIGPNSYE. The whole CDR3 region reads CASSEGTGRIGPNSYEQYF.

Concerning this clone itself: Coverage ceases 3 residues before the CDR3 finishes, and the germline J gene fills in the end. V gene TRBV2 combines with J gene TRBJ1-6; perhaps TRBD1 as D (5 bases). V lost 3 bases, J lost 10 bases, and 13 bases lay in between. In germline, CDR1 is SNHLY, CDR2 FYNNEI. This CDR3 contains 14 residues. This chain's CDR3 is CASSERQGGSPLHF. CDR3 DNA, as far as it was read: TGTGCCAGCAGTGAGAGGCAGGGAGGGTCACCC.

About this clone: The read ends 3 residues before the CDR3 terminus; that terminus is restored from the germline J gene. The rearrangement links TRBV7-9 to TRBJ1-2; possible D gene TRBD1, 5 bases. This CDR3 spans 14 amino acids. Germline values: CDR1 SEHNR, CDR2 FQNEAQ (reference sequence). CDR3 amino acids: CASSAGLAGGGYTF. The CDR3 bases that were read are TGTGCCAGCAGCGCGGGACTAGCGGGAGGCGGC. Combining the CDR3 with reference TRBV7-9 and TRBJ1-2 gives the whole variable domain DTGVSQNPRHKITKRGQNVTFRCDPISEHNRLYWYRQTLGQGPEFLTYFQNEAQLEKSRLLSDRFSAERPKGSFSTLEIQRTEQGDSAMYLCASSAGLAGGGYTFGSGTRLTVV.

About this clone: The read halts 3 residues ahead of the CDR3 end, with the missing end drawn from the germline J gene. The genes are TRBV5-6 and TRBJ1-6; D may be TRBD1 (5 bases). V gave up 0 bases and J gave up 8 bases, with 9 bases separating them. Germline V gene data show CDR1 as SGHDT and CDR2 as YYEEEE. The CDR3 totals 14 residues. CDR3 sequence reads: CASSLERGDSPLHF. The part of the CDR3 DNA that was read is TGTGCCAGCAGCTTGGAAAGGGGTGATTCACCC.

A remark on this clone: Sequencing ends 3 residues short of the CDR3 end; the germline J gene provides the rest. The chain has TRBV5-4 and TRBJ2-1; TRBD1 matches at 12 bases. Germline V gene data show CDR1 as SGHNT and CDR2 as YYREEE (reference sequence). Losses at the gene ends were 3 bases for V and 7 bases for J; bases not matched to a gene: 5. The CDR3 is 15 amino acids. The DNA read from the CDR3 is TGTGCCAGCAGCTCTGGGACAGGGGGCGTAAATGAG. This translates into CASSSGTGGVNE. The CDR3 in full is CASSSGTGGVNEQFF.

About this clone itself: The CDR3 goes on 3 residues after the read ends, and that part is filled in from the germline J gene. The chain carries TRBV6-1 and TRBJ2-7, with D uncertain. V lost 3 bases to trimming and J lost 3 bases, with 12 bases between them. Per germline, CDR1 MNHNS and CDR2 SASEGT. The CDR3 spans 14 residues. CDR3 sequence reads: CASSDDSFYYEQYF. CDR3 bases read: TGTGCCAGCAGTGATGACTCCTTCTACTACGAG.

On this clone: From the germline J gene comes the end of the CDR3, since the read stops 3 residues before it. The chain uses TRBV20-1 and TRBJ1-2; 9 bases line up with TRBD1. V lost 3 bases, J lost 0 bases, and 5 bases stayed unmatched. Germline V gives CDR1 DFQATT, CDR2 SNEGSKA (reference sequence). The CDR3 totals 15 residues. The sequenced CDR3 bases are TGCAGTGCTAGTTACAGGGGGCGAGCTAACTATGGC. Protein product: CSASYRGRANYG. The whole CDR3 protein is CSASYRGRANYGYTF.

About this clone itself: The read is 3 residues too short to cover the CDR3 end, so that end is filled in from the germline J gene. The rearrangement uses TRBV28 and TRBJ2-5; D might be TRBD2 (6 bases). CDR3 length: 15 amino acids. Germline lookup yields CDR1 MDHEN and CDR2 SYDVKM. The V end was cut by 7 bases, the J end by 5 bases, with 20 bases between. CDR3 loop: CASMVSGGWGETQYF. The CDR3 bases that were read are TGTGCCAGCATGGTTAGCGGAGGTTGGGGCGAGACC.

As to this clone: The read ends 3 residues shy of where the CDR3 ends; the end is completed using the germline J gene. The rearrangement links TRBV7-8 to TRBJ2-7; D is undetermined. This CDR3 is 11 amino acids long. Germline loops: CDR1 SGHVS, CDR2 FQNEAQ. Trimming took 1 base from V and 6 from J, leaving 4 bases between them. The CDR3 protein is CASSLGAEQYF. Partial CDR3 DNA: TGTGCCAGCAGCTTAGGGGCCGAG.

A word on this clone: The sequence runs out 3 residues before the end of the CDR3; the remainder is reconstructed from the germline J gene. The chain is built from TRBV14 and TRBJ1-1, with 8 positions matching TRBD1. Germline values: CDR1 SGHDN, CDR2 FVKESK. Losses at the gene ends were 4 bases for V and 5 bases for J; bases not matched to a gene: 9. The CDR3 extends over 15 amino acids. The CDR3 sequence: CASSPLDRGDTEAFF. The DNA read from the CDR3 is TGTGCCAGCAGCCCCCTTGACAGGGGAGATACTGAA.

Partial CDR3 DNA: TGCAGTGCTGTATTGGGACTCGCGAGAACAGATACG. Protein sequence: CSAVLGLARTDT. The whole CDR3 is CSAVLGLARTDTQYF. The V and J genes are TRBV20-1 and TRBJ2-3, with D maybe TRBD2 (6 bases). Coverage ceases 3 residues before the CDR3 finishes, and the germline J gene fills in the end. The CDR3 has 15 residues. Germline CDR1 is DFQATT and CDR2 is SNEGSKA (reference sequence). V was clipped by 5 bases and J by 3 bases, with 18 bases between them.

As concerns this clone: The read finishes 3 residues shy of the CDR3 end, and the germline J gene is used to complete it. V gene TRBV7-2 combines with J gene TRBJ2-1, with 11 bases identical to TRBD1. Germline assignment: CDR1 SGHTA and CDR2 FQGNSA. There are 14 residues in the CDR3. After removal of 5 bases from V and 9 bases from J, the junction contained 6 bases not matched to a gene. The CDR3 bases that were read are TGTGCCAGCAGCCCCGGGACAGGGGGAAGTGAG. It translates to CASSPGTGGSE. The complete CDR3 protein is CASSPGTGGSEQFF.

Comment on this clone: The read falls 3 residues short of the CDR3 end, and the missing part is taken from the germline J gene. V and J are TRBV19 and TRBJ1-2; D might be TRBD1 (5 bases). Trimming pared 3 bases from V and 3 bases from J, leaving 8 bases between. CDR1 LNHDA and CDR2 SQIVND come from the germline V gene (reference sequence). The CDR3 is 13 amino acids. CDR3 DNA, as far as it was read: TGTGCCAGTAGTATCCAAGGGGACTATGGC. Translated, it gives CASSIQGDYG. The CDR3 in its entirety is CASSIQGDYGYTF.

With respect to this clone: The sequenced fragment ends 3 residues before the CDR3 boundary, so the rest is inferred from the germline J gene. This sequence joins TRBV18 and TRBJ2-7; D may be TRBD1 (6 bases). V lost 2 bases and J lost 5, with 13 bases in between. Germline loops: CDR1 KGHSH, CDR2 LQKENI. This CDR3 spans 14 amino acids. CDR3 sequence: CASSPNRDTDEQYF. The DNA read from the CDR3 is TGTGCCAGCTCACCAAATCGGGACACGGACGAG.

In the case of this clone: Read coverage stops 3 residues before the CDR3 terminus; the germline J gene supplies the remainder. This chain joins TRBV12-3 or TRBV12-4 and TRBJ1-1; perhaps TRBD1 as D (6 bases). This CDR3 is 14 amino acids long. V lost 5 bases and J 0 bases, leaving 10 bases between the germline ends. The CDR3 is CASSSNRVNTEAFF. CDR3 DNA (partial): TGTGCCAGCAGTAGCAACAGGGTGAACACTGAA.

Remarks on this clone: The DNA ends 3 residues before the CDR3 does, and the rest of the CDR3 is filled in from the germline J gene. V usage is TRBV5-1 and J usage is TRBJ2-5; 10 positions match TRBD2. The CDR3 is 15 amino acids. Looked up from germline, CDR1 is SGHRS and CDR2 is YFSETQ. The DNA read from the CDR3 is TGCGCCAGCAGCTTTCCTAGCGGGAGCACAGATACC. Translating gives CASSFPSGSTDT. In full, the CDR3 reads CASSFPSGSTDTQYF.

By frequency, this clone registers medium-sized. The read stops 3 residues short of the end of the CDR3; the missing end is completed from the germline J gene. The chain is built from TRBV10-3 and TRBJ2-7; 10 bases align to TRBD1. Germline loops: CDR1 ENHRY, CDR2 SYGVKD. The CDR3 is 14 amino acids. V shed 4 bases and J 1 base; nucleotides not matched to a gene: 1. CDR3 bases read: TGTGCCATCAGTGTGGGACAGGGGTCCTACGAG. Protein product: CAISVGQGSYE. The CDR3 as a whole reads CAISVGQGSYEQYF.

About this clone: The missing CDR3 end, 3 residues past where the read stops, is filled in from the germline J gene. The chain uses TRBV7-2 and TRBJ2-5; no reliable D call. Germline CDR1 and CDR2: SGHTA and FQGNSA. With 3 bases removed from V and 1 base from J, the gap between germline ends came to 6 bases. The CDR3 contains 13 residues. Incomplete CDR3 DNA: TGTGCCAGCAGCTTGTCGTTCCAAGAGACC. It codes for CASSLSFQET. The full CDR3 reads CASSLSFQETQYF.

Details on this clone: Sequencing ends 3 residues short of the CDR3 end; the germline J gene provides the rest. The gene calls are TRBV7-6 and TRBJ1-5; TRBD1 agrees at 7 bases. CDR1 is SGHVS, CDR2 FNYEAQ, per germline. The CDR3 spans 15 residues. With 1 base clipped from V and 2 bases from J, the junction kept 2 bases outside the gene matches. The covered CDR3 bases are TGTGCCAGCAGCTTAGACAGGGGAGGCAATCAGCCC. Amino acids: CASSLDRGGNQP. The CDR3 as a whole reads CASSLDRGGNQPQHF.

Remarks on this clone: The read halts 3 residues ahead of the CDR3 end, with the missing end drawn from the germline J gene. The V and J genes are TRBV27 and TRBJ1-5, with 7 bases lining up with TRBD1. With V trimmed by 9 bases and J by 1 base, 3 bases remained unmatched. Germline CDR1 and CDR2: MNHEY and SMNVEV (reference sequence). This CDR3 region has 13 residues. The DNA read from the CDR3 is TGTGCCAGTCGGGACAGCAGCAATCAGCCC. It translates to CASRDSSNQP. The full CDR3 reads CASRDSSNQPQHF.

In the case of this clone: The read halts 3 residues ahead of the CDR3 end, with the missing end drawn from the germline J gene. This sequence joins TRBV2 and TRBJ1-4; 7 bases are a match to TRBD1. Germline CDR1 is SNHLY and CDR2 is FYNNEI. This CDR3 has 16 residues. Germline trimming cut 6 bases from V and 5 bases from J; bases unmatched to any gene: 12. The CDR3 DNA, read in part, is TGTGCCAGCAGCCTACTCCCCAGGGGGATGAATGAAAAA. Translation: CASSLLPRGMNEK. From start to end, the CDR3 is CASSLLPRGMNEKLFF.

A word on this clone: Sequencing ends 3 residues short of the CDR3 end; the germline J gene provides the rest. The V and J genes are TRBV12-3 or TRBV12-4 and TRBJ1-2, with D perhaps matching TRBD1 (6 bases). The V end lost 7 bases, the J end lost 7 bases, and 16 bases lay between the germline ends. The CDR3 spans 13 residues. CDR3 sequence: CASTLGRDTGYTF. The CDR3 bases that were read are TGTGCCAGCACCTTAGGTAGGGACACTGGC.

Of note for this clone: The missing CDR3 end, 3 residues past where the read stops, is filled in from the germline J gene. The chain joins TRBV2 to TRBJ2-6, with 9 nucleotides matching TRBD1. The CDR3 length is 13 residues. Germline lookup yields CDR1 SNHLY and CDR2 FYNNEI. Partial CDR3 DNA: TGTGCCAGCAGACTGGGACAGGGTAGGTTC. Residues: CASRLGQGRF. The full CDR3 sequence reads CASRLGQGRFLTF.

Concerning this clone: The read halts 3 residues ahead of the CDR3 end, with the missing end drawn from the germline J gene. V usage is TRBV19 and J usage is TRBJ2-3, with 10 bases matching TRBD2. This CDR3 contains 17 residues. Germline CDR1 is LNHDA and CDR2 is SQIVND (reference sequence). Partial CDR3 DNA: TGTGCCAGTAGTTTGGCTAGCGGGAGTGCGGGCCAAGAGACG. Translating it yields CASSLASGSAGQET. The full CDR3 protein is CASSLASGSAGQETQYF.

Details on this clone: Read data end 3 residues before the CDR3 end; the end is taken from the germline J gene. The chain employs TRBV29-1 and TRBJ2-5; TRBD1 might be the D (5 bases). Trimming left V 4 bases short and J 2 bases short, with 11 bases between. Germline V gives CDR1 SQVTM, CDR2 ANQGSEA. This CDR3 is 13 amino acids long. CDR3 region: CSVVGQPQETQYF. CDR3 DNA (partial): TGCAGCGTTGTGGGGCAGCCTCAAGAGACC.

Regarding this clone: The missing CDR3 end, 3 residues past where the read stops, is filled in from the germline J gene. The chain has TRBV30 and TRBJ2-5; possibly TRBD1 for D (6 bases). Trimming took 2 bases from V and 5 from J, leaving 15 bases between them. Germline CDR1 is GTSNPN and CDR2 is SVGIG (reference sequence). The CDR3 covers 14 residues. The chain's CDR3 is CAWSQSGQHETQYF. The CDR3 DNA, read in part, is TGTGCCTGGAGTCAATCTGGACAGCATGAGACC.

A word on this clone: The junction departs from the called germline gene at one end, perhaps through a read error. Sequencing ends 3 residues short of the CDR3 end; the germline J gene provides the rest. Additional DNA sequences in this sample encode the identical CDR3. The chain employs TRBV19 and TRBJ1-3; D may be TRBD1 (5 bases). This CDR3 is 13 amino acids long. The germline gives CDR1 LNHDA, CDR2 SQIVND (reference sequence). CDR3 region: CASSRQHGNTIYF. CDR3 bases read: TGTGCCAGTAGTCGACAGCACGGGAACACG.

Points on this clone: The read ends 3 residues before the CDR3 terminus; that terminus is restored from the germline J gene. The chain recombines TRBV7-2 with TRBJ2-3; unclear D gene. Trimming shortened V by 5 bases and J by 0 bases, and 9 bases separated the two germline ends. The CDR3 spans 14 residues. CDR1 and CDR2 from the germline V gene are SGHTA and FQGNSA. The CDR3 DNA, read in part, is TGTGCCAGCAGCCTGAGCCGTAGCACAGATACG. This encodes CASSLSRSTDT. The entire CDR3 protein reads CASSLSRSTDTQYF. Complete variable domain (other parts from reference TRBV7-2 and TRBJ2-3): GAGVSQSPSNKVTEKGKDVELRCDPISGHTALYWYRQSLGQGLEFLIYFQGNSAPDKSGLPSDRFSAERTGGSVSTLTIQRTQQEDSAVYLCASSLSRSTDTQYFGPGTRLTVL.

For this clone: The read terminates 3 residues before the CDR3 end, so the remaining end is supplied by the germline J gene. This sequence joins TRBV29-1 and TRBJ2-7, with 10 bases lining up with TRBD2. J gave up 5 bases and V 4 bases, and 11 bases lay outside the gene matches. The V gene's germline CDR1 is SQVTM and CDR2 ANQGSEA. The CDR3 extends over 15 amino acids. The CDR3 protein is CSVGLAGVSSHEQYF. The DNA read from the CDR3 is TGCAGCGTTGGGCTAGCGGGAGTCTCGTCCCACGAG.

Concerning this clone itself: The read ends 3 residues shy of where the CDR3 ends; the end is completed using the germline J gene. This sequence joins TRBV11-1 and TRBJ2-2; 8 positions agree with TRBD1. The germline V gene has CDR1 SGHAT and CDR2 FQDESV (reference sequence). The CDR3 consists of 15 residues. The CDR3 spells CASSIGTGGGEKLFF. CDR3 bases read: TGTGCCAGCAGTATCGGGACAGGCGGAGGTGAAAAG.

Comments on this clone: The CDR3 extends 3 residues past the end of the read, so its final part is completed from the germline J gene. This chain joins TRBV6-2 or TRBV6-3 and TRBJ2-7; 10 nucleotides match TRBD2. The V and J ends lost 10 bases and 3 bases, in that order; junction bases with no gene match: 6. The CDR3 totals 13 residues. Germline loops: CDR1 MNHEY, CDR2 SVGEGT. The CDR3 protein is CATGTSDYYEQYF. Incomplete CDR3 DNA: TGTGCCACCGGGACTAGCGACTACTACGAG.

As concerns this clone: The DNA ends 3 residues before the CDR3 does, and the rest of the CDR3 is filled in from the germline J gene. The chain recombines TRBV28 with TRBJ2-7; 13 bases align to TRBD2. CDR3 length: 15 amino acids. The germline V gene has CDR1 MDHEN and CDR2 SYDVKM. With V trimmed by 6 bases and J by 3 bases, 5 bases remained unmatched. CDR3 sequence: CASSFGLAGVYEQYF. CDR3 DNA, as far as it was read: TGTGCCAGCAGCTTCGGACTAGCGGGAGTCTACGAG.